This T cell receptor (beta chain) was recorded in a study of cytomegalovirus exposure and HLA in healthy donors. 13 Jbeta primers and 60 Vbeta primers were used for the PCR. Methods used by the authors: Per a later analysis, the number of unique TCR beta chains was 75 million to 90 million, of which about 10 million were shared. Here immunoSEQ multiplex PCR was the method, and the copy in TCRdb shows in-frame clones only, minus some. D and trimming were read from the DNA, whereas the V and J calls and clone size are those reported in that table. The sample contains approximately 130,000 clones, roughly 84% of which appear only once. The table lists this clone with a count of one. The CDR3 has 16 residues. CDR1 is LGHNT and CDR2 is FRNRAP in the germline V gene. V lost 2 bases, J lost 0 bases, and 5 bases stayed unmatched.

The clonotype comes from a boy younger than 18 in good health and CMV-seronegative. V usage is TRBV12-5 and J usage is TRBJ2-3; 7 nucleotides match TRBD2. Sequenced material: PBMCs. The DNA of the CDR3 is TGTGCTAGTGGTTTGTACGGGACTACTAGCACAGATACGCAGTATTTT. This translates into CASGLYGTTSTDTQYF.